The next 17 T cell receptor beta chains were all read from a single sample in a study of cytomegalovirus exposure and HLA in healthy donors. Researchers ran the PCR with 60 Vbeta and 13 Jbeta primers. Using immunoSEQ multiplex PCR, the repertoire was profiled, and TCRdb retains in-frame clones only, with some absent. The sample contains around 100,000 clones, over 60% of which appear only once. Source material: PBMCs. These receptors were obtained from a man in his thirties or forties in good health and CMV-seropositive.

The CDR3 region is CASSKGQGVKTQYF. CDR3 bases: TGTGCCAGCAGCAAAGGACAGGGGGTAAAGACCCAGTACTTC. The chain uses TRBV7-2 and TRBJ2-5, with TRBD1 matching 10 bases. This CDR3 is 14 amino acids long. J lost 6 bases, V lost 5 bases, and 6 bases had no gene match. Germline V gene sequence: CDR1 SGHTA, CDR2 FQGNSA.

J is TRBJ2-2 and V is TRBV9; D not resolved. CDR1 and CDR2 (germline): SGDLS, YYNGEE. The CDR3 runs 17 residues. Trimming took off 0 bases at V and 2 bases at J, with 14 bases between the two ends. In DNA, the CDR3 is TGTGCCAGCAGCGTAGTCTCCCAGGTCGTAAACACCGGGGAGCTGTTTTTT. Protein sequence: CASSVVSQVVNTGELFF.

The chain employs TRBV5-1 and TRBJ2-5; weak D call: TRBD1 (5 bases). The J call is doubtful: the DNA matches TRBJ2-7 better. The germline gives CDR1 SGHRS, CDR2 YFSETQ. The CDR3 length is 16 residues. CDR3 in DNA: TGCGCCAGCAGCTTACAGATGACGAGGCAGGGCCACGAGCAGTACTTC. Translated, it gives CASSLQMTRQGHEQYF.

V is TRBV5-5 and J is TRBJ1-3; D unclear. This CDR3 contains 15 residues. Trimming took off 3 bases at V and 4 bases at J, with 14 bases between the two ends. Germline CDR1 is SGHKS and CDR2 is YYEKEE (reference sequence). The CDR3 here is CASSWSGSGGNTIYF. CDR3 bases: TGTGCCAGCAGCTGGTCCGGCTCGGGGGGAAACACCATATATTTT.

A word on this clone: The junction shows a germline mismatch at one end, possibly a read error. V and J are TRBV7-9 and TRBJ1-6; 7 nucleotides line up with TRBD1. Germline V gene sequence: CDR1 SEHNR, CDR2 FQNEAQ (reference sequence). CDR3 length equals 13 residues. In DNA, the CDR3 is TGTGCCGGCAGCTTCCAGGGGGATTCACCCCTCCACTTT. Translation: CAGSFQGDSPLHF.

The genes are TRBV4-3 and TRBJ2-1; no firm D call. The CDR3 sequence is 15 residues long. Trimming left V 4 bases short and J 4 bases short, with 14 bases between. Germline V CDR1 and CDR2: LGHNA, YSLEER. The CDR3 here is CASSPAPGEYNEQFF. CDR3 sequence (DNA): TGCGCCAGCAGCCCAGCCCCCGGAGAATACAATGAGCAGTTCTTC.

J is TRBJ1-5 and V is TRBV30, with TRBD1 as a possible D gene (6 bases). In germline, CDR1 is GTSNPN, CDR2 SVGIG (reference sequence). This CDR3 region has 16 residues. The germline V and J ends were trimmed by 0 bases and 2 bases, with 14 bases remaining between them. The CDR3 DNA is TGTGCCTGGAGTGTACCCGTGACAGGTGGCAATCAGCCCCAGCATTTT. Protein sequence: CAWSVPVTGGNQPQHF.

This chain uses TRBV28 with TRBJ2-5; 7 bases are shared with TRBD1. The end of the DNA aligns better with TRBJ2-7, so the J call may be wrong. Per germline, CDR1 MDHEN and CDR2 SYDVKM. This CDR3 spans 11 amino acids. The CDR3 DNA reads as TGTGCCAGCTGGACAGGCTACGAGCAGTACTTC. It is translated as CASWTGYEQYF.

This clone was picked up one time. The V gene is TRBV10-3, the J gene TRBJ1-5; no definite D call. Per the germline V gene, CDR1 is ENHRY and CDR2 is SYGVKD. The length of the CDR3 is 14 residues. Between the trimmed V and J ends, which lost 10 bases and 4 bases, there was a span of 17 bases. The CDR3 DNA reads TGTGCCACCCGGGAGACCCAGTTGAATCAGCCCCAGCATTTT. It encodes CATRETQLNQPQHF.

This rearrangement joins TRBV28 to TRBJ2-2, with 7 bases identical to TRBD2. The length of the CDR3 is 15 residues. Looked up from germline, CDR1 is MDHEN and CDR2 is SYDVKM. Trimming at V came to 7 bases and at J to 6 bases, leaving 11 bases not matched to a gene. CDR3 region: CASTGGGEGAGELFF. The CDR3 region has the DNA TGTGCCAGCACCGGGGGAGGGGAAGGGGCCGGGGAGCTGTTTTTT.

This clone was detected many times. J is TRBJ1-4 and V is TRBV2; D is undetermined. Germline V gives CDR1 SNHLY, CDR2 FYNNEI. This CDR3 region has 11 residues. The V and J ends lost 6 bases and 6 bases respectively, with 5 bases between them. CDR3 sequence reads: CASRQYEKLFF. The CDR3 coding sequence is TGTGCCAGCAGACAGTATGAAAAACTGTTTTTT.

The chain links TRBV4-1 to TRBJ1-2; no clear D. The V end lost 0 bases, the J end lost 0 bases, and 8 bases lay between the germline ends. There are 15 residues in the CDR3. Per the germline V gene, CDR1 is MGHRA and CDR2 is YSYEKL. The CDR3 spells CASSQDGDSNYGYTF. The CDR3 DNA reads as TGCGCCAGCAGCCAAGACGGGGATTCTAACTATGGCTACACCTTC.

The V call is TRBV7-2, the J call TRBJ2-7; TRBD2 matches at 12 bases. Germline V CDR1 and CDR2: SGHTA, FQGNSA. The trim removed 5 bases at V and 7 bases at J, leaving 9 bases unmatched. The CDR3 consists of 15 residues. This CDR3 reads CASSARLAGAGEQYF. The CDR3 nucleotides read TGTGCCAGCAGCGCACGACTAGCGGGGGCCGGGGAGCAGTACTTC.

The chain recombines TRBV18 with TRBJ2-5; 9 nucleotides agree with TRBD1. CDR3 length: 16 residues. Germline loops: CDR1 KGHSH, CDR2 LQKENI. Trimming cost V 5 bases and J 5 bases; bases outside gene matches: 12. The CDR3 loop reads CASSSTLGTGKETQYF. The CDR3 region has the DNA TGTGCCAGCTCATCAACCCTGGGGACAGGGAAGGAGACCCAGTACTTC.

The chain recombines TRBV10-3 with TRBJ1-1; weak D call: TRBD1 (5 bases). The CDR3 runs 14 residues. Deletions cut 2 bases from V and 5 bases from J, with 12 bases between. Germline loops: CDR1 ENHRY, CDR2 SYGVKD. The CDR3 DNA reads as TGTGCCATCAGTGAGGCGGGGGGAGAAACTGAAGCTTTCTTT. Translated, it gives CAISEAGGETEAFF.

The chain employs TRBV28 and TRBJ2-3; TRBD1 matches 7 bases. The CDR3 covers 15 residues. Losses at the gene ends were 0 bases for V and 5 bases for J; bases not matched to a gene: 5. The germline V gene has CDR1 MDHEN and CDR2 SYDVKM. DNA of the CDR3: TGTGCCAGCAGTTTATGGTCGACAGGGAAAGATACGCAGTATTTT. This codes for CASSLWSTGKDTQYF.

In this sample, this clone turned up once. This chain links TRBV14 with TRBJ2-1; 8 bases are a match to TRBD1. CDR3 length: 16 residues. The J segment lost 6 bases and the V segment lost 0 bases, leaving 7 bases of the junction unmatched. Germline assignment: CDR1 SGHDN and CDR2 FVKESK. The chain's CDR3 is CASSQEKGQGRNEQFF. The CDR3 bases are TGTGCCAGCAGCCAAGAGAAAGGACAGGGTCGCAATGAGCAGTTCTTC.